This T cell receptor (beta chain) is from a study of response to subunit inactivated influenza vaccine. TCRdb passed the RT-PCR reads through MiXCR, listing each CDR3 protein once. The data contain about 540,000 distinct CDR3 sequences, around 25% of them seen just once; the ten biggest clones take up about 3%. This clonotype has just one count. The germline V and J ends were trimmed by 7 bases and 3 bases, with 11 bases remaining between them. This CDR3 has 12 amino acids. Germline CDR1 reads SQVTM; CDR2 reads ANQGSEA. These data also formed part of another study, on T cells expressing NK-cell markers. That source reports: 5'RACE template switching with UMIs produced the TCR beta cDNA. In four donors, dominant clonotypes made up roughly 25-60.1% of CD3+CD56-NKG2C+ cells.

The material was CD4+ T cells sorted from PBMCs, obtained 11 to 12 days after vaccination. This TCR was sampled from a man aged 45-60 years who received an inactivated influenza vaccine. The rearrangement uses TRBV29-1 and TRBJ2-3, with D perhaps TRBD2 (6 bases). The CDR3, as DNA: TGCAGCGGGCGGGACTTTACAGATACGCAGTATTTT. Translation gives CSGRDFTDTQYF.